Below are 23 T cell receptor beta chains sequenced from a single sample in a study of spatial heterogeneity in lung cancer. TCRdb called the 5' RACE reads again in MiXCR, with one record for every CDR3 protein. The sample includes over 13,000 distinct CDR3 sequences, roughly 4% of them seen just once. As to time point: sample taken at primary tumor resection. Sample: normal lung tissue next to the tumor, taken at surgery. These receptors originate from a male donor with early-stage non-small cell lung cancer.

This clonotype showed up many times. Since the library was made to target alpha chains, this beta chain is a stray read and its abundance is not meaningful. The chain has TRBV18 and TRBJ1-2, with D hard to call. This CDR3 region has 14 residues. The ends were cut back, 3 bases at V and 8 bases at J, with 16 bases in the middle. Germline V lookup: CDR1 KGHSH, CDR2 LQKENI. CDR3 DNA: TGTGCCAGCTCACCCCAAACGGTTTCGAGAGGCTACACCTTC. This encodes CASSPQTVSRGYTF.

This clonotype has at least ten counts. The junction differs from germline at one of its ends, possibly a read error. This beta chain is a stray sequence in a library constructed for alpha chains; its clone size is not meaningful. This chain joins TRBV5-1 and TRBJ2-1; D remains unclear. Germline assignment: CDR1 SGHRS and CDR2 YFSETQ. There are 13 residues in the CDR3. The CDR3 is CASSPVPDPMQSF. The CDR3 DNA reads as TGCGCCAGCAGCCCGGTACCGGACCCTATGCAGTCCTTC.

This clonotype has a count of ten or more. In a library made to pick up alpha chains, this beta chain is a stray read with a size that means little. V gene TRBV6-5 combines with J gene TRBJ2-7; 8 bases map to TRBD2. CDR3 length equals 16 residues. The germline V gene encodes CDR1 MNHEY and CDR2 SVGAGI. V was pared by 0 bases and J by 6 bases, with 10 bases of the junction left unmatched. CDR3 in DNA: TGTGCCAGCAGTTACTCGTATACCGGGAGGGCATTCGAGCAGTACTTC. It encodes CASSYSYTGRAFEQYF.

This clonotype was seen more than once but under ten times. Little can be read into the size of this beta chain, an off-target read in a library designed for alpha chains. The J gene is TRBJ2-1, the V gene TRBV7-3, with D perhaps matching TRBD2 (6 bases). Germline CDR1 is SGHTA and CDR2 is FQGTGA. V was clipped by 5 bases and J by 0 bases, with 11 bases between them. This CDR3 contains 15 residues. CDR3 in amino acids: CASSRYGSSYNEQFF. Written as DNA, the CDR3 is TGTGCCAGCAGCCGCTACGGGAGCTCCTACAATGAGCAGTTCTTC. Using reference TRBV7-3 and TRBJ2-1 for the parts outside the CDR3, the full variable domain is GAGVSQTPSNKVTEKGKYVELRCDPISGHTALYWYRQSLGQGPEFLIYFQGTGAADDSGLPNDRFFAVRPEGSVSTLKIQRTERGDSAVYLCASSRYGSSYNEQFFGPGTRLTVL.

Many counts were recorded for this clonotype. Because this beta chain is a stray read in a library intended to capture alpha chains, its abundance should not be given much weight. The rearrangement joins TRBV7-2 to TRBJ2-7; D is unclear. This CDR3 contains 12 residues. Germline CDR1 and CDR2: SGHTA and FQGNSA. V lost 6 bases and J lost 0, with 6 bases in between. The CDR3 bases are TGTGCCAGCAGAGACTTCTCCTACGAGCAGTACTTC. Amino acids: CASRDFSYEQYF.

This clonotype was detected ten times or more. The size of this beta chain means little, since it is a stray read in a library made for alpha chains. This chain joins TRBV2 and TRBJ2-6; D unresolved. Trimming took off 5 bases at V and 0 bases at J, with 8 bases between the two ends. Germline loops: CDR1 SNHLY, CDR2 FYNNEI. The CDR3 is 15 residues long. DNA for the CDR3: TGTGCCAGCAGTCTGAGTCCCTCTGGGGCCAACGTCCTGACTTTC. Its protein is CASSLSPSGANVLTF. Looking up the rest from reference TRBV2 and TRBJ2-6 gives the full variable domain: EPEVTQTPSHQVTQMGQEVILRCVPISNHLYFYWYRQILGQKVEFLVSFYNNEISEKSEIFDDQFSVERPDGSNFTLKIRSTKLEDSAMYFCASSLSPSGANVLTFGAGSRLTVL.

This clonotype was recorded many times. This beta chain slipped into a library made for alpha chains as a stray read, so its size is not meaningful. The V and J genes are TRBV11-3 and TRBJ1-1; D uncertain. CDR3 length equals 16 residues. Looked up from germline, CDR1 is SGHNT and CDR2 is YENEEA. The ends were cut back, 2 bases at V and 6 bases at J, with 19 bases in the middle. DNA for the CDR3: TGTGCCAGCAGCTTAATGAGGCTTGATCTAATTCCTGAAGCTTTCTTT. Encoded protein: CASSLMRLDLIPEAFF.

This clonotype rates as medium-sized. In a library made to pick up alpha chains, this beta chain is a stray read with a size that means little. The chain recombines TRBV7-2 with TRBJ2-7; 10 bases agree with TRBD1. CDR3 length: 15 amino acids. V trimming: 1 base; J trimming: 4 bases; junction bases outside the gene matches: 4. Germline lookup yields CDR1 SGHTA and CDR2 FQGNSA. CDR3 loop: CASSLVTGQGYEQYF. The CDR3, as DNA: TGTGCCAGCAGCTTAGTAACGGGACAGGGGTACGAGCAGTACTTC.

This clonotype was picked up many times. This beta chain is an unintended read in a library built for alpha chains; its size means little. V gene TRBV25-1 combines with J gene TRBJ1-5, with TRBD1 identical over 7 bases. With 2 bases clipped from V and 2 bases from J, the junction kept 0 bases outside the gene matches. The CDR3 runs to 14 residues. Germline V CDR1 and CDR2: MGHDK, SYGVNS. The DNA of the CDR3 is TGTGCCAGCAGTGAAACAGGGGGCAATCAGCCCCAGCATTTT. It specifies CASSETGGNQPQHF.

This clonotype was seen many times. Within a library made for alpha chains, this beta chain is off target, and its count is uninformative. The chain joins TRBV29-1 to TRBJ2-7, with TRBD2 identical over 8 bases. CDR1 SQVTM and CDR2 ANQGSEA come from the germline V gene. V was pared by 6 bases and J by 3 bases, with 7 bases of the junction left unmatched. This CDR3 has 13 amino acids. The CDR3 DNA reads as TGCAGCGTGGTCGCGGGAGGTAGCTACGAGCAGTACTTC. Its translation is CSVVAGGSYEQYF.

This clonotype was detected a few times. The size of this beta chain means little, since it is a stray read in a library made for alpha chains. The rearrangement links TRBV10-3 to TRBJ2-2; possible D gene TRBD1, 6 bases. The CDR3 is 14 residues long. V gave up 2 bases and J gave up 6 bases, with 10 bases separating them. CDR1 is ENHRY and CDR2 is SYGVKD in the germline V gene. DNA of the CDR3: TGTGCCATCAGTGAGCCACAGGGACCCGGGGAGCTGTTTTTT. Translation gives CAISEPQGPGELFF.

This clonotype occurred many times. Found in a library prepared for alpha chains, this beta chain is an off-target read, and its abundance has little meaning. The gene calls are TRBV7-2 and TRBJ2-7; 8 bases match TRBD1. With V trimmed by 1 base and J by 5 bases, 10 bases remained unmatched. The CDR3 has 16 residues. CDR1 and CDR2 (germline): SGHTA, FQGNSA. In DNA form, the CDR3 reads TGTGCCAGCAGCTTAGTCCGGGCAGGGGGCGTGAACGAGCAGTACTTC. The encoded protein is CASSLVRAGGVNEQYF.

Ten or more counts support this clonotype. The library was built for alpha chains, so this beta chain is an off-target read and its size means little. V is TRBV7-3 and J is TRBJ2-3, with D uncertain. Germline V gene sequence: CDR1 SGHTA, CDR2 FQGTGA. V lost 5 bases, J lost 4 bases, and 13 bases lay in between. This CDR3 is built from 14 residues. Written as DNA, the CDR3 is TGTGCCAGCAGCCCAAACCCGGTGGCAGATACGCAGTATTTT. Translation: CASSPNPVADTQYF.

This clonotype was seen repeatedly, ten times or more. Within a library made for alpha chains, this beta chain is off target, and its count is uninformative. The chain recombines TRBV7-2 with TRBJ2-1; unclear D gene. This CDR3 spans 13 amino acids. V was shortened by 2 bases and J by 8 bases, with 10 bases between the two germline ends. Looked up from germline, CDR1 is SGHTA and CDR2 is FQGNSA. CDR3 DNA: TGTGCCAGCAGCTTAAAGCACTCTCATGAGCAGTTCTTC. It encodes CASSLKHSHEQFF.

The sample holds many counts of this clonotype. This beta chain slipped into a library made for alpha chains as a stray read, so its size is not meaningful. The rearrangement links TRBV2 to TRBJ2-1; perhaps TRBD2 as D (5 bases). V shed 6 bases and J shed 4 bases, with 19 bases lying between them. CDR3 length: 16 residues. Per germline, CDR1 SNHLY and CDR2 FYNNEI. Here the CDR3 DNA reads TGTGCCAGCAGCCCAATCGGGGTGACCTCATACAATGAGCAGTTCTTC. It specifies CASSPIGVTSYNEQFF.

This clonotype was seen ten or more times. For a library built for alpha chains, this beta chain is a stray read; little rests on its size. V and J are TRBV10-3 and TRBJ2-5, with 9 bases that match TRBD1. Trimming at V came to 11 bases and at J to 2 bases, leaving 3 bases not matched to a gene. Germline CDR1 reads ENHRY; CDR2 reads SYGVKD. The CDR3 covers 12 residues. CDR3 loop: CAVGTGQETQYF. CDR3 nucleotide sequence: TGTGCCGTCGGGACAGGGCAAGAGACCCAGTACTTC.

This clonotype was seen many times. In a library made to pick up alpha chains, this beta chain is a stray read with a size that means little. The chain is built from TRBV7-3 and TRBJ2-7; D is perhaps TRBD2 (6 bases). Germline V gives CDR1 SGHTA, CDR2 FQGTGA. Trimming left V 4 bases short and J 0 bases short, with 19 bases between. This CDR3 has 17 residues. This chain's CDR3 is CASSSVKAGHHSYEQYF. CDR3 sequence (DNA): TGTGCCAGCAGCTCAGTAAAAGCGGGCCATCACTCCTACGAGCAGTACTTC. The complete variable domain, with remaining parts taken from reference TRBV7-3 and TRBJ2-7, reads GAGVSQTPSNKVTEKGKYVELRCDPISGHTALYWYRQSLGQGPEFLIYFQGTGAADDSGLPNDRFFAVRPEGSVSTLKIQRTERGDSAVYLCASSSVKAGHHSYEQYFGPGTRLTVT.

This clonotype was observed at least ten times. A library prepared for alpha chains yielded this beta chain as an off-target read; its size is of little meaning. CDR3 residues: CAPPRTGGRLLVKNIQYF. As DNA, the CDR3 is TGTGCCCCCCCGAGGACAGGGGGCAGGCTATTAGTCAAAAACATTCAGTACTTC. The V gene is TRBV7-3, the J gene TRBJ2-4; TRBD1 aligns across 11 bases. CDR3 length equals 18 residues. The trim removed 11 bases at V and 3 bases at J, leaving 18 bases unmatched. Germline assignment: CDR1 SGHTA and CDR2 FQGTGA.

This clonotype was seen many times. This beta chain was picked up by a library intended for alpha chains and is off target, so its count carries little meaning. The rearrangement links TRBV6-1 to TRBJ2-2; 7 nucleotides line up with TRBD2. J lost 1 base, V lost 7 bases, and 12 bases had no gene match. The length of the CDR3 is 17 residues. Germline assignment: CDR1 MNHNS and CDR2 SASEGT. CDR3 loop: CASTPGRRTQNTGELFF. The CDR3 DNA reads as TGTGCCAGCACCCCCGGGAGGCGGACCCAGAACACCGGGGAGCTGTTTTTT.

This clonotype was seen repeatedly, ten times or more. Little can be read into the size of this beta chain, an off-target read in a library designed for alpha chains. The chain couples TRBV4-2 to TRBJ2-2; a possible D gene is TRBD2 (6 bases). CDR1 LGHNA and CDR2 YNFKEQ come from the germline V gene. Deletions cut 4 bases from V and 4 bases from J, with 19 bases between. The CDR3 has 17 residues. The CDR3 bases are TGTGCCAGCAGCCCATCGCCGGCTAGCGAGATCACCGGGGAGCTGTTTTTT. This encodes CASSPSPASEITGELFF.

This clonotype is categorized as medium-sized. In a library made to pick up alpha chains, this beta chain is a stray read with a size that means little. This rearrangement joins TRBV5-1 to TRBJ1-6; 7 bases agree with TRBD1. The CDR3 contains 17 residues. Germline CDR1 is SGHRS and CDR2 is YFSETQ. After removal of 0 bases from V and 13 bases from J, the junction contained 16 bases not matched to a gene. CDR3 sequence (DNA): TGCGCCAGCAGCTTGGCGTCAAACAGGGGCGGACAAGCGCCCCTCCACTTT. It encodes CASSLASNRGGQAPLHF.

This clonotype was seen ten or more times. Within a library made for alpha chains, this beta chain is off target, and its count is uninformative. The chain employs TRBV27 and TRBJ2-2, with a weak D call TRBD1 (7 bases). Germline V CDR1 and CDR2: MNHEY, SMNVEV (reference sequence). Trimming removed 8 bases at V and 5 bases at J, with 15 bases between. CDR3 length: 14 residues. The CDR3 nucleotides read TGTGCCAGCTCTTTGACAGGGAGGACCGGGGAGCTGTTTTTT. Amino acid sequence: CASSLTGRTGELFF.

The sample holds many counts of this clonotype. This beta chain is a stray read from a library made for alpha chains; its abundance is not meaningful. The rearrangement joins TRBV29-1 to TRBJ2-5; 8 bases are a match to TRBD1. V was pared by 7 bases and J by 5 bases, with 6 bases of the junction left unmatched. CDR3 length: 12 residues. The V gene's germline CDR1 is SQVTM and CDR2 ANQGSEA. CDR3 amino acids: CSADRGGETQYF. As DNA, the CDR3 is TGCAGCGCTGACAGGGGCGGGGAGACCCAGTACTTC.